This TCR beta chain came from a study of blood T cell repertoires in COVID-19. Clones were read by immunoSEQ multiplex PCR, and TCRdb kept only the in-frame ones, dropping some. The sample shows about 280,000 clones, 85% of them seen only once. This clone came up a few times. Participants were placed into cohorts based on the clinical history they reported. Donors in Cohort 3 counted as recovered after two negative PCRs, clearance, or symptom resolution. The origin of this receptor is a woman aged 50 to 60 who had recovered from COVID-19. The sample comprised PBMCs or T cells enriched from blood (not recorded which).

This CDR3 reads CASSRGLDSPLHF. CDR3 nucleotide sequence: TGTGCCAGCAGCCGAGGGCTCGATTCACCCCTCCACTTT. This rearrangement joins TRBV5-4 to TRBJ1-6; the D is unclear. The V gene's germline CDR1 is SGHNT and CDR2 YYREEE (reference sequence). V was cut by 4 bases and J by 8 bases, with 10 bases left in between. The CDR3 consists of 13 residues.